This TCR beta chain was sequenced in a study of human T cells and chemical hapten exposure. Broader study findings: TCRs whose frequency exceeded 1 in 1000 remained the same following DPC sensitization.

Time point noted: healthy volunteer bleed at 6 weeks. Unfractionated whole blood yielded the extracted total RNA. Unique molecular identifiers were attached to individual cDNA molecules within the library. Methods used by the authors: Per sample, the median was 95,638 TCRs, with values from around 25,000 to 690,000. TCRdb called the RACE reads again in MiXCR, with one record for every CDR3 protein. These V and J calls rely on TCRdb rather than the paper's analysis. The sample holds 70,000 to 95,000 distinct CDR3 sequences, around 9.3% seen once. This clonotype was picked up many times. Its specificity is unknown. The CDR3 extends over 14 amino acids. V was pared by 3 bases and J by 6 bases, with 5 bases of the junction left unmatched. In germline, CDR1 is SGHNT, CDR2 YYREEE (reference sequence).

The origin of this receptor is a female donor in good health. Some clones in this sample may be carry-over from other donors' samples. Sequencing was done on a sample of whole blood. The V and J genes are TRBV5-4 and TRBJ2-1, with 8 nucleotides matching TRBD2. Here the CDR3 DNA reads TGTGCCAGCAGCTCGGGGACTAGTCGCAATGAGCAGTTCTTC. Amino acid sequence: CASSSGTSRNEQFF.